This TCR beta chain was sequenced during a study of blood T cells in healthy people across ages. Overall study results and limits: Older age coincided with a roughly linear decline in TCR beta diversity per million T cells.

Drawn from each donor were 8.5 to 10 milliliters of peripheral blood. On this clonotype: Its antigen is unknown.

The V gene lost 0 bases and the J gene lost 4 bases, with 15 bases spanning the gap. There are 16 residues in the CDR3. CDR1 is LGHNA, CDR2 YNFKEQ, per germline. The authors ran a second PCR of 7 to 11 cycles using a sample-barcoded 5' primer and a J-beta primer mix. Carrying 12 random nucleotides, a template-switch adaptor labeled each individual cDNA molecule. MiXCR was run by TCRdb on the 5' RACE reads, yielding one entry per CDR3 protein. The sample includes over 1,500,000 distinct CDR3 sequences, roughly 52% of them seen just once. The origin of this receptor is a woman aged 40 to 50 in good health. V is TRBV4-2 and J is TRBJ1-2; a weak D match, TRBD1 (5 bases). Sequencing was carried out using blood. The CDR3: CASSQDIGGVSYGYTF. CDR3 nucleotide sequence: TGTGCCAGCAGCCAAGATATCGGGGGAGTAAGCTATGGCTACACCTTC.